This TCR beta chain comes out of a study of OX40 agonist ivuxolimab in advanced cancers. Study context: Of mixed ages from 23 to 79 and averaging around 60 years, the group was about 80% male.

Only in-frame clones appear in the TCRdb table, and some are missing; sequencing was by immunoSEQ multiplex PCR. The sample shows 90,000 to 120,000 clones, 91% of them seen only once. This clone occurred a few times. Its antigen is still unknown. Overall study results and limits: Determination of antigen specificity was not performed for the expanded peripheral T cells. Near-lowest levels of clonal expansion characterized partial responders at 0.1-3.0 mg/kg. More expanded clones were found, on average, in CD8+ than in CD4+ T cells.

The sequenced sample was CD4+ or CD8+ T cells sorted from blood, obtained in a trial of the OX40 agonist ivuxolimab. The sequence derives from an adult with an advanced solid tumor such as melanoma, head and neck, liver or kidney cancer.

CDR3 sequence: CASSLYAGNYGYTF. As DNA, the CDR3 is TGTGCCAGCAGCTTATATGCAGGCAACTATGGCTACACCTTC. The chain joins TRBV7-3 to TRBJ1-2, with D unclear. Germline CDR1 is SGHTA and CDR2 is FQGTGA. The length of the CDR3 is 14 residues. Between the trimmed V and J ends, which lost 2 bases and 2 bases, there was a span of 9 bases.